This T cell receptor beta chain was sequenced during a study of cytotoxic CD8 clonotypes in ibrutinib-treated CLL. Study-wide findings and caveats: Patients had baseline clonality above age-matched healthy donors, and this clonality moved with circulating CD8+ T-cell counts.

The CDR3 is 15 residues long. Germline V gene data show CDR1 as LNHNV and CDR2 as YYDKDF (reference sequence). V gave up 5 bases and J gave up 3 bases, with 17 bases separating them. With regard to this clone: Its specificity is not known.

Clones were sequenced by immunoSEQ multiplex PCR, and TCRdb holds only the in-frame ones, with some missing. The repertoire holds hundreds of thousands of clones, with 70% as singletons. The receptor was isolated from a human donor with chronic lymphocytic leukemia. Sequences were derived from PBMCs, sampled after 24 months of ibrutinib treatment. The chain has TRBV15 and TRBJ2-7; D gene ambiguous. CDR3 DNA sequence: TGTGCCACCAGCCATAACGACCGCTCCCTCTACGAGCAGTACTTC. Residues: CATSHNDRSLYEQYF. Supplemented by reference TRBV15 and TRBJ2-7, the full variable domain reads DAMVIQNPRYQVTQFGKPVTLSCSQTLNHNVMYWYQQKSSQAPKLLFHYYDKDFNNEADTPDNFQSRRPNTSFCFLDIRSPGLGDTAMYLCATSHNDRSLYEQYFGPGTRLTVT.